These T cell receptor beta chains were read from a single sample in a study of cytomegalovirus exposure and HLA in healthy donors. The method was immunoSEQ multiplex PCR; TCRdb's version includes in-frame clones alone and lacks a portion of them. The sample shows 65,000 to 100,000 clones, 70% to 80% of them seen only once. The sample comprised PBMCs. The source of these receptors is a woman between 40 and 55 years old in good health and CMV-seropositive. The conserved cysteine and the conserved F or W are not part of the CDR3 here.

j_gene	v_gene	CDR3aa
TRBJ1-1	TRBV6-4	ASSTGMNTEAF
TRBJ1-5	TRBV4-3	ASSQDTGRGGSNQPQH
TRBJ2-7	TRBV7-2	ASSLEGLYEQY
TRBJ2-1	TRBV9	ASSPGLAGGHEQF
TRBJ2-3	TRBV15	ATSPPATGGSTDTQY
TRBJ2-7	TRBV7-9	ASSPPVDQQGAREQY
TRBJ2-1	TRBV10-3	AISQASDEQF
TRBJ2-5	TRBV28	ASSALWLARKTQY
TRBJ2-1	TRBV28	GAGGKYNEQF
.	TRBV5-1	ASSLVSRSSYEQY
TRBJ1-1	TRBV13	ASSGRGREGTEAF
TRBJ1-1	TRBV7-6	ASSSPLF
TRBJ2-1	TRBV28	ASSLMAEQF
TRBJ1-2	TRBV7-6	ASSLDRDYGYT
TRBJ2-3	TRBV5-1	ASSLVASGSLGDTQY
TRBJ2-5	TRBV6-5	ASSVGRGETQY
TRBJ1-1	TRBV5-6	ASSLAMEGNLNTEAF
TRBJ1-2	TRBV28	ASSFQGGQNYGYT
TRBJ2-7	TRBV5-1	ASSLQGNSRYEQY
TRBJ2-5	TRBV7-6	ASSRDMDRDEETQY
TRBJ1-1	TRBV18	ASSPTENTEAF
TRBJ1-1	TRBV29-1	SVRDSRGPTEAF
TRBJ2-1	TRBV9	ASSVGSSGNNEQF
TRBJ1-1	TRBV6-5	ASSYAGQPNTEAF
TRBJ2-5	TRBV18	ASSPPGAGETQY
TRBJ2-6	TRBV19	ASSGTVSSGANVLT
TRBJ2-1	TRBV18	ASSPESASGDNEQF
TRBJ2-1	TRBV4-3	ASSQEFTGGAYNEQF
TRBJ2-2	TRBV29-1	SVDPGTGSTGELF